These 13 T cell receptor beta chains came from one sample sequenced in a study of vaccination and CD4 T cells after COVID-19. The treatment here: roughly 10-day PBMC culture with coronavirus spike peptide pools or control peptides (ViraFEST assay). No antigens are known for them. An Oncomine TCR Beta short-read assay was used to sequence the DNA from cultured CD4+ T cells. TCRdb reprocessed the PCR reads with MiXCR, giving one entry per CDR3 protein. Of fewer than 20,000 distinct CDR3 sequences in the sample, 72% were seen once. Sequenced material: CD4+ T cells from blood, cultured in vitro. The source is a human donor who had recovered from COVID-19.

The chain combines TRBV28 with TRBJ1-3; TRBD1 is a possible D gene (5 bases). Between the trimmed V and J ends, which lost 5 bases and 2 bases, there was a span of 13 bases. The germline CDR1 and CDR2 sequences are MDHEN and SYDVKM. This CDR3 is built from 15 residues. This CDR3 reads CASSPTGVAGNTIYF. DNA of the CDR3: TGTGCCAGCAGTCCGACGGGGGTAGCTGGAAACACCATATATTTT.

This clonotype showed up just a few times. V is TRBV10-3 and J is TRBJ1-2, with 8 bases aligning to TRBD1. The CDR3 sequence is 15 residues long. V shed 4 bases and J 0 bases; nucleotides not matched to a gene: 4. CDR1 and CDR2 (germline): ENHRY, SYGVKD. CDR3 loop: CAISGQGKANYGYTF. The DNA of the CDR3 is TGTGCCATCAGTGGACAGGGGAAAGCTAACTATGGCTACACCTTC.

The CDR3 protein is CSLSGGKSPQHF. The CDR3 nucleotides read TGCAGTTTATCGGGAGGGAAGTCGCCCCAGCATTTT. The rearrangement joins TRBV20-1 to TRBJ1-5; D is undetermined. V lost 8 bases and J lost 9, with 17 bases in between. The CDR3 loop spans 12 amino acids. Germline V gene sequence: CDR1 DFQATT, CDR2 SNEGSKA (reference sequence).

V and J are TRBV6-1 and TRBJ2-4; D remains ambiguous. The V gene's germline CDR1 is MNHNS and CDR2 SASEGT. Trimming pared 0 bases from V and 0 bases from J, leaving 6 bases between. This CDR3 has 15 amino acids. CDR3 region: CASSEALLAKNIQYF. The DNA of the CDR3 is TGTGCCAGCAGTGAAGCGCTGTTAGCCAAAAACATTCAGTACTTC.

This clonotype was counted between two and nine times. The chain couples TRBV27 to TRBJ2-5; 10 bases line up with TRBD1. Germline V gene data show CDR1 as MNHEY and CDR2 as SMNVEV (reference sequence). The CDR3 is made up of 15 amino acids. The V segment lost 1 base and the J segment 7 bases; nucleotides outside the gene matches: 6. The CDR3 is CASSLFGTGDLTQYF. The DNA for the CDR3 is TGTGCCAGCAGTTTATTCGGGACAGGGGATTTGACCCAGTACTTC.

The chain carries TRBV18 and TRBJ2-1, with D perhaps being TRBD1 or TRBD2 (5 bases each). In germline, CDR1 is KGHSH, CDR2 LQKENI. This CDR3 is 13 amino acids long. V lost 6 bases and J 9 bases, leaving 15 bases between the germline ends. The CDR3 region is CASSWDQGIEQFF. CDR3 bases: TGTGCCAGCTCCTGGGACCAGGGTATTGAGCAGTTCTTC. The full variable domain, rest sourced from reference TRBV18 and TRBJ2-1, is NAGVMQNPRHLVRRRGQEARLRCSPMKGHSHVYWYRQLPEEGLKFMVYLQKENIIDESGMPKERFSAEFPKEGPSILRIQQVVRGDSAAYFCASSWDQGIEQFFGPGTRLTVL.

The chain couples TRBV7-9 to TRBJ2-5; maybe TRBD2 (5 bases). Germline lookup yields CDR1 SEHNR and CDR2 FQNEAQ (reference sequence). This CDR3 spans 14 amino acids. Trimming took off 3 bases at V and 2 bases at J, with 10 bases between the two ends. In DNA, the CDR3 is TGTGCCAGCAGCTTGGGAGCTGGGCAAGAGACCCAGTACTTC. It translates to CASSLGAGQETQYF. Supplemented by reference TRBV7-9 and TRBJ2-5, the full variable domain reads DTGVSQNPRHKITKRGQNVTFRCDPISEHNRLYWYRQTLGQGPEFLTYFQNEAQLEKSRLLSDRFSAERPKGSFSTLEIQRTEQGDSAMYLCASSLGAGQETQYFGPGTRLLVL.

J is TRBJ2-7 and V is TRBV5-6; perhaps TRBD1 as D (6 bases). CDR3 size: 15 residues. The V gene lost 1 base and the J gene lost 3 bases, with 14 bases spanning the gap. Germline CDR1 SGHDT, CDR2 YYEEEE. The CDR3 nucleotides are TGTGCCAGCAGCTTGAGGGTAGGGGGACGCTACGAGCAGTACTTC. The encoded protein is CASSLRVGGRYEQYF.

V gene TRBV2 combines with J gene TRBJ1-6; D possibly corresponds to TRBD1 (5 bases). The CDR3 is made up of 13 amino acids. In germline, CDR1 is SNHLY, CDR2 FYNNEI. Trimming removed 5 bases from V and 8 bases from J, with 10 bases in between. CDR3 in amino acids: CASSLSRDSPLHF. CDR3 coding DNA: TGTGCCAGCAGTCTATCCAGGGATTCACCCCTCCACTTT.

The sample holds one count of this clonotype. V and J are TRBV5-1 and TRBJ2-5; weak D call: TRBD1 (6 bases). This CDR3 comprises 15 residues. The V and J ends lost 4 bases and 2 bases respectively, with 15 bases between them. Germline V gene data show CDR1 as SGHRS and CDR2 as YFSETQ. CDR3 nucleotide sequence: TGCGCCAGCAGCCGTACCGTCAGGGGTCAAGAGACCCAGTACTTC. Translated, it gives CASSRTVRGQETQYF.

The CDR3 here is CATSRGLPSNQPQHF. In nucleotides, the CDR3 is TGTGCCACCAGCAGGGGCCTTCCAAGCAATCAGCCCCAGCATTTT. V usage is TRBV15 and J usage is TRBJ1-5; D unresolved. This CDR3 has 15 amino acids. Trimming cost V 3 bases and J 1 base, with 10 bases left between them. CDR1 and CDR2 (germline): LNHNV, YYDKDF (reference sequence). Drawing the rest from reference TRBV15 and TRBJ1-5, the complete variable domain is DAMVIQNPRYQVTQFGKPVTLSCSQTLNHNVMYWYQQKSSQAPKLLFHYYDKDFNNEADTPDNFQSRRPNTSFCFLDIRSPGLGDTAMYLCATSRGLPSNQPQHFGDGTRLSIL.

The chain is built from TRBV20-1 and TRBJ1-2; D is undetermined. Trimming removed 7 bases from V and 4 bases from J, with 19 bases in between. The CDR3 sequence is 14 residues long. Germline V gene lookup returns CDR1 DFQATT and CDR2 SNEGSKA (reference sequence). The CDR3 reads CSVPQQRWGYGYTF. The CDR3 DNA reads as TGCAGTGTCCCGCAACAGCGGTGGGGCTATGGCTACACCTTC.

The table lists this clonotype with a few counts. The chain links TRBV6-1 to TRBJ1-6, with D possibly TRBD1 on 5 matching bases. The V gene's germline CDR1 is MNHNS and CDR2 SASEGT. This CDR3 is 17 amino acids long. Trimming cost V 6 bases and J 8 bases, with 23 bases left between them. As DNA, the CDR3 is TGTGCCAGCAGGAGCCGACAGTCCTCTGGGCTTTATTCACCCCTCCACTTT. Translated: CASRSRQSSGLYSPLHF.